Listed here are 23 T cell receptor beta chains from one sample, sequenced in a study of shared clonotypes between healthy human individuals. Cells designated naive CD8 were CD45RO-negative and were positively selected for CCR7, with terminally differentiated effector memory CD45RA+ cells excluded. Some clones are missing from TCRdb's copy, which holds only in-frame ones; the method was immunoSEQ multiplex PCR. In the table there are around 1.9 million clones, just over 90% of which are singletons. The sequencing input was naive CD8+ T cells from PBMCs. The receptor source for this set is a man aged 18-30 years in good health. Some clones in this sample may be carry-over from other donors' samples.

J is TRBJ1-4 and V is TRBV5-4; D might be TRBD1 (5 bases). This CDR3 is 14 amino acids long. Between the trimmed V and J ends, which lost 4 bases and 5 bases, there was a span of 12 bases. Germline lookup yields CDR1 SGHNT and CDR2 YYREEE (reference sequence). The CDR3: CASSEGETNEKLFF. The CDR3 coding sequence is TGTGCCAGCAGCGAAGGGGAGACCAATGAAAAACTGTTTTTT.

CDR3 in amino acids: CASSNQHRGPNEKLFF. CDR3 nucleotide sequence: TGTGCCAGCAGTAACCAACACAGGGGCCCAAATGAAAAACTGTTTTTT. The V and J genes are TRBV28 and TRBJ1-4, with 7 bases fitting TRBD1. The germline CDR1 and CDR2 sequences are MDHEN and SYDVKM. V was pared by 5 bases and J by 5 bases, with 11 bases of the junction left unmatched. There are 16 residues in the CDR3. Full variable domain (outside the CDR3, taken from reference TRBV28 and TRBJ1-4): DVKVTQSSRYLVKRTGEKVFLECVQDMDHENMFWYRQDPGLGLRLIYFSYDVKMKEKGDIPEGYSVSREKKERFSLILESASTNQTSMYLCASSNQHRGPNEKLFFGSGTQLSVL.

The J gene is TRBJ2-5, the V gene TRBV11-2; 8 nucleotides agree with TRBD2. V was pared by 5 bases and J by 5 bases, with 13 bases of the junction left unmatched. Germline CDR1 SGHAT, CDR2 FQNNGV. The CDR3 has 16 residues. CDR3 DNA sequence: TGTGCCAGCAGCCCCAGGGCGGGAGGTAGCTGGGAGACCCAGTACTTC. Translating gives CASSPRAGGSWETQYF.

On this clone itself: Other DNA sequences in the same sample also yield this CDR3. V and J are TRBV29-1 and TRBJ2-7, with D perhaps TRBD1 (5 bases). Germline V gene data show CDR1 as SQVTM and CDR2 as ANQGSEA. This CDR3 spans 11 amino acids. V was shortened by 5 bases and J by 2 bases, with 7 bases between the two germline ends. CDR3 loop: CSVTGTYEQYF. CDR3 coding DNA: TGCAGCGTTACAGGCACCTACGAGCAGTACTTC.

The chain joins TRBV4-1 to TRBJ2-3, with D possibly matching TRBD2 (6 bases). The CDR3 is 16 amino acids. The V gene's germline CDR1 is MGHRA and CDR2 YSYEKL. V lost 4 bases and J 5 bases, leaving 19 bases between the germline ends. The CDR3 DNA sequence: TGCGCCAGCAGCCCGGATAGGGCGGGATTTAAAGATACGCAGTATTTT. Translation: CASSPDRAGFKDTQYF.

The chain recombines TRBV5-8 with TRBJ2-7; D uncertain. From germline, CDR1 is SGHTS and CDR2 YDEGEE. V gave up 5 bases and J gave up 2 bases, with 11 bases separating them. CDR3 length equals 13 residues. The CDR3 is CASSGLRTYEQYF. The DNA for the CDR3 is TGTGCCAGCAGTGGCTTAAGGACCTACGAGCAGTACTTC.

The chain joins TRBV7-2 to TRBJ2-7; the D gene is possibly TRBD2 (6 bases). Germline values: CDR1 SGHTA, CDR2 FQGNSA. This CDR3 spans 14 amino acids. V dropped 3 bases and J dropped 5 bases, with 14 bases sitting between them. CDR3 sequence (DNA): TGTGCCAGCAGCTTGGGACTGTGGGGGAACGAGCAGTACTTC. This sequence encodes CASSLGLWGNEQYF.

The chain joins TRBV5-6 to TRBJ1-1; 11 bases are shared with TRBD1. CDR1 is SGHDT and CDR2 is YYEEEE in the germline V gene. Trimming took 3 bases from V and 11 from J; bases not matched to a gene: 3. The CDR3 totals 12 residues. The CDR3 sequence: CASSWTGGKAFF. The CDR3 DNA follows: TGTGCCAGCAGCTGGACAGGGGGCAAGGCTTTCTTT.

This clone was counted a few times. The J gene is TRBJ2-1, the V gene TRBV29-1; no reliable D call. Trimming stripped 6 bases from V and 7 bases from J, with 16 bases between. The CDR3 runs 13 residues. Per the germline V gene, CDR1 is SQVTM and CDR2 is ANQGSEA. In DNA form, the CDR3 reads TGCAGCGTGTCGGGTCGAGTCGCGAATGAGCAGTTCTTC. Protein: CSVSGRVANEQFF.

This chain uses TRBV4-3 with TRBJ1-4; the D is unclear. Per the germline V gene, CDR1 is LGHNA and CDR2 is YSLEER. CDR3 size: 14 residues. V was clipped by 1 base and J by 5 bases, with 8 bases between them. CDR3 in amino acids: CASSQGVLNEKLFF. CDR3 DNA: TGCGCCAGCAGCCAAGGGGTCCTCAATGAAAAACTGTTTTTT.

This sequence joins TRBV7-9 and TRBJ2-1; D is unresolved. The V and J ends lost 1 base and 4 bases respectively, with 5 bases between them. The CDR3 is 13 residues long. Germline CDR1 is SEHNR and CDR2 is FQNEAQ (reference sequence). CDR3 loop: CASSLVEYNEQFF. The CDR3 DNA reads TGTGCCAGCAGCTTAGTAGAATACAATGAGCAGTTCTTC.

The rearrangement uses TRBV27 and TRBJ2-5; tentative D call: TRBD1 (5 bases). Germline V gene lookup returns CDR1 MNHEY and CDR2 SMNVEV (reference sequence). The V end lost 8 bases, the J end lost 2 bases, and 18 bases lay between the germline ends. This CDR3 region has 15 residues. The CDR3 DNA sequence: TGTGCCAGCTCCCTATCTTTGGGGCTACAAGAGACCCAGTACTTC. This gives the protein CASSLSLGLQETQYF.

The chain links TRBV7-2 to TRBJ2-4, with TRBD2 matching over 13 bases. Per germline, CDR1 SGHTA and CDR2 FQGNSA. CDR3 length: 19 residues. V was pared by 2 bases and J by 2 bases, with 9 bases of the junction left unmatched. The CDR3 coding sequence is TGTGCCAGCAGCTTACCCACTAGCGGGAGGGCCGCGACCAAAAACATTCAGTACTTC. Its translation: CASSLPTSGRAATKNIQYF.

The chain joins TRBV9 to TRBJ2-3, with a tentative D call TRBD2 (5 bases). CDR1 is SGDLS and CDR2 is YYNGEE in the germline V gene. V dropped 4 bases and J dropped 4 bases, with 19 bases sitting between them. The CDR3 consists of 16 residues. In nucleotides, the CDR3 is TGTGCCAGCAGCCCGAAGGGAGACGGGATCGCAGATACGCAGTATTTT. Translation gives CASSPKGDGIADTQYF. Based on the CDR3 plus reference TRBV9 and TRBJ2-3, the full variable domain is DSGVTQTPKHLITATGQRVTLRCSPRSGDLSVYWYQQSLDQGLQFLIQYYNGEERAKGNILERFSAQQFPDLHSELNLSSLELGDSALYFCASSPKGDGIADTQYFGPGTRLTVL.

The chain is built from TRBV7-8 and TRBJ2-1; 9 bases fit TRBD2. This CDR3 comprises 15 residues. Losses at the gene ends were 2 bases for V and 8 bases for J; bases not matched to a gene: 7. CDR1 and CDR2 (germline): SGHVS, FQNEAQ. For the CDR3, the DNA is TGTGCCAGCAGCTTAAGGGCTAGCGGGATGGATGAGCAGTTCTTC. It specifies CASSLRASGMDEQFF. Full variable domain (remainder filled in from reference TRBV7-8 and TRBJ2-1): GAGVSQSPRYKVAKRGQDVALRCDPISGHVSLFWYQQALGQGPEFLTYFQNEAQLDKSGLPSDRFFAERPEGSVSTLKIQRTQQEDSAVYLCASSLRASGMDEQFFGPGTRLTVL.

The chain recombines TRBV28 with TRBJ1-2; 10 positions match TRBD1. This CDR3 contains 16 residues. V was pared by 4 bases and J by 1 base, with 6 bases of the junction left unmatched. Germline CDR1 MDHEN, CDR2 SYDVKM. CDR3 nucleotide sequence: TGTGCCAGCAGTTCTGGGACAGGGGAGGGTAACTATGGCTACACCTTC. Translating it yields CASSSGTGEGNYGYTF.

The rearrangement joins TRBV11-2 to TRBJ2-7; D not resolved. The V and J ends lost 4 bases and 9 bases respectively, with 13 bases between them. From germline, CDR1 is SGHAT and CDR2 FQNNGV. The CDR3 runs to 12 residues. The CDR3 bases are TGTGCCAGCAGCTCGCATTTAGGTAGGCAGTACTTC. Residues: CASSSHLGRQYF. The full variable domain, its missing parts supplied by reference TRBV11-2 and TRBJ2-7, is EAGVAQSPRYKIIEKRQSVAFWCNPISGHATLYWYQQILGQGPKLLIQFQNNGVVDDSQLPKDRFSAERLKGVDSTLKIQPAKLEDSAVYLCASSSHLGRQYFGPGTRLTVT.

The V and J genes are TRBV10-1 and TRBJ2-3; 7 bases match TRBD1. Germline V CDR1 and CDR2: WNHNN, SYGVQD (reference sequence). V gave up 2 bases and J gave up 4 bases; unmatched junction bases: 9. The CDR3 is 16 amino acids. The CDR3 DNA follows: TGCGCCAGCAGTGAGCAGGGGGAAGACCCGGCAGATACGCAGTATTTT. This translates into CASSEQGEDPADTQYF.

This clone has a handful of counts. The chain links TRBV11-2 to TRBJ1-4; no reliable D call. CDR3 length: 14 amino acids. Trimming left V 5 bases short and J 7 bases short, with 14 bases between. Germline V lookup: CDR1 SGHAT, CDR2 FQNNGV. The chain's CDR3 is CASSPIWLSEKLFF. In DNA form, the CDR3 reads TGTGCCAGCAGCCCAATCTGGCTATCTGAAAAACTGTTTTTT.

The chain combines TRBV19 with TRBJ1-1, with TRBD1 matching 8 bases. With 5 bases clipped from V and 0 bases from J, the junction kept 11 bases outside the gene matches. The CDR3 contains 17 residues. Per germline, CDR1 LNHDA and CDR2 SQIVND (reference sequence). As DNA, the CDR3 is TGTGCCAGTAGTGTACTTCGGACAGGGCCAATGAACACTGAAGCTTTCTTT. Amino acid sequence: CASSVLRTGPMNTEAFF. Full variable domain (remainder filled in from reference TRBV19 and TRBJ1-1): DGGITQSPKYLFRKEGQNVTLSCEQNLNHDAMYWYRQDPGQGLRLIYYSQIVNDFQKGDIAEGYSVSREKKESFPLTVTSAQKNPTAFYLCASSVLRTGPMNTEAFFGQGTRLTVV.

CDR3 nucleotides: TGTGCCCTCGCGGGGGCCGGGACTGGCTACACCTTC. Translation: CALAGAGTGYTF. This sequence joins TRBV30 and TRBJ1-2, with D tentatively TRBD1 (6 bases). The ends were cut back, 8 bases at V and 7 bases at J, with 17 bases in the middle. Germline lookup yields CDR1 GTSNPN and CDR2 SVGIG (reference sequence). This CDR3 is 12 amino acids long.

This chain uses TRBV14 with TRBJ2-3; tentatively, D is TRBD1 (5 bases). CDR1 is SGHDN and CDR2 is FVKESK in the germline V gene. CDR3 length equals 15 residues. The V end was cut by 0 bases, the J end by 5 bases, with 12 bases between. The CDR3 is CASSQERQSGDTQYF. CDR3 in DNA: TGTGCCAGCAGCCAAGAAAGACAGTCGGGAGATACGCAGTATTTT.

J is TRBJ2-7 and V is TRBV5-4; D not certain. This CDR3 contains 15 residues. Germline loops: CDR1 SGHNT, CDR2 YYREEE (reference sequence). V was cut by 0 bases and J by 0 bases, with 10 bases left in between. CDR3 region: CASSLDGRSSYEQYF. As DNA, the CDR3 is TGTGCCAGCAGCTTGGACGGCAGAAGCTCCTACGAGCAGTACTTC.